This T cell receptor beta chain was profiled in a study of blood T cells in healthy people across ages (dated by TCRdb to the mid-2010s). Study-wide context: In model experiments, template switching captured roughly one uniquely barcoded TCR beta cDNA molecule for every two T cells. The study measured age-related changes in TCR beta repertoire diversity using deep sequencing normalized with unique cDNA molecular identifiers. The donors were split into four age groups: young (average 16 years), middle-aged (39), aged (over 55) and long-lived (about 74). To avoid experimental bias, donors of different ages were spread randomly across the sequencing lanes. For two donors (one aged 18 to 29 and one aged 80 or older), the study analyzed two additional independent replicas of 1 million unique cDNA reads from the same blood draw.

The CDR3 goes from the cysteine to the phenylalanine over 15 residues. Only the CDR3 portion is preserved as DNA: 45 bases, with reading frame beginning at the first base. The germline V gene gives CDR1 as SGHDT and CDR2 as YYEEEE. Between the V and J ends, shortened by 1 base and 5 bases respectively, the junction contains 12 bases. Receptors were amplified or captured by 5' RACE. The sequencer listed for this sample is Illumina HiSeq 2500. A second 7 to 11 cycle PCR used a sample-barcoded 5' primer and a J-beta primer mix. Each TCR beta cDNA molecule received a unique molecular identifier from a template-switch 5' adaptor carrying 12 random nucleotides. Each sample yielded at least 2.5 million CDR3-containing paired-end reads. All of the RNA was converted into first-strand cDNA using the Mint cDNA synthesis kit, with a TRBC-specific oligonucleotide serving as the primer. All cDNA was treated with uracil-DNA glycosylase and then went through a first 18-cycle PCR with the universal primers M1SS and BC2_uni_R. Under the source paper's analysis protocol: Each sample was normalized by randomly selecting 1 million high-quality reads, each carrying a distinct molecular identifier. Reads with shared molecular identifiers were discarded instead of being binned into consensus sequences. MiTCR, run with a Q25 quality threshold and the strictest error-elimination algorithm, handled CDR3 identification, clonotype clustering and error correction. A nonparametric unseen species model using Euler transformation provided a lower-bound estimate of total TCR beta diversity. Clones were called with MiXCR by TCRdb after fastp trimmed the public reads at Q25, and only in-frame beta chains were retained. CDR3 protein sequences are deduplicated, and each keeps its most common genes and DNA. None of the V and J calls come from the authors' own analysis; TCRdb made them. The sample table contains around 900,000 distinct CDR3 sequences; only one count was recorded for 45% to 60% of them. The top ten hold about 22% of the sample.

The roughly 38 donors, aged about 6 to 95 years, were systemically healthy Caucasian individuals from Russia. Each donor gave around 9 milliliters of peripheral blood, collected into EDTA-treated Vacutainer tubes. Ficoll-Paque density-gradient centrifugation was used to isolate PBMCs, with at least 6.5 million per sample. Total RNA was extracted from PBMCs with Trizol reagent, with at least 5.5 micrograms obtained per sample. Naive CD45RAhigh/CD27high T cell percentages were measured by flow cytometry on a PBMC aliquot from every donor. Notes on this clonotype: Its specific antigen is unknown. Qualities for individual bases were not recorded, and no much larger clone is one base off.

Paper-wide results and their limitations: Observed TCR beta diversity per million T cells fell roughly linearly with age, and a significant reduction was already apparent by age about 36. The long-lived group showed more naive CD4+ T cells, fewer expanded clones and increased TCR diversity than the aged group, suggesting age selection. Bulk unsorted PBMC profiling prevented conclusive comparison of naive and antigen-experienced compartments. Estimates of total diversity based on one million sequenced T cells were regarded as lower bounds and as underestimates. Donor CMV infection status was unknown, potentially confounding age-related changes in expanded clonotypes. There was a strong correlation between observed TCR beta diversity and the percentage of naive T cells measured by flow cytometry.

The V gene is TRBV5-6 and the J gene is TRBJ2-2; the D gene is perhaps TRBD1, on 5 matching bases. The sample taken for sequencing was blood. The TCR was taken from a woman aged 55-69 years in good health. The DNA is TGTGCCAGCAGCTTGACTGACAGTCCGACCGGGGAGCTGTTTTTT. This codes for CASSLTDSPTGELFF.